This T cell receptor beta chain emerged from a study of CD8 T cells in Susac syndrome. This clonotype was recorded once. Its antigen remains unknown. V was clipped by 2 bases and J by 1 base; unmatched bases: 5. The CDR3 contains 17 residues. CDR1 is SGHRS and CDR2 is YFSETQ in the germline V gene. The study sequenced TCR beta in blood CD8+ and CD4+ T cells. Negative isolation was used for CD8+ and CD4+ T cells, and FACS enrichment was applied to TEMRA cells. Study-wide findings and caveats: Individuals included in the TCR sequencing and HLA analysis were acknowledged by the study to be relatively few in number.

Reverse transcription of about 0.5 to 1 ug RNA was carried out with random hexamers. immunoSEQ multiplex PCR amplified TCR beta CDR3 across 54 Vbeta, 13 Jbeta. TCRdb re-analysed the immunoSEQ multiplex PCR reads in MiXCR, keeping a single row per CDR3 protein. The sample shows fewer than 200,000 distinct CDR3 sequences, around 96% of them seen only once. The V call is TRBV5-1, the J call TRBJ2-2, with 10 bases lining up with TRBD2. This TCR was sampled from a human donor in good health. Material: CD4+ T cells from PBMCs. In nucleotides, the CDR3 is TGCGCCAGCAGCTTTCAGACTAGCGGGTGGAACACCGGGGAGCTGTTTTTT. Translating it yields CASSFQTSGWNTGELFF.